This is a list of T cell receptor beta chains from one sample in a study of T cells in Graves' hyperthyroidism and ophthalmopathy. TCRdb passed the multiplex PCR reads through MiXCR, listing each CDR3 protein once. In the table there are under 350,000 distinct CDR3 sequences, around 20% of which are singletons. The sequenced material came from blood. These receptors were collected from a woman between 50 and 59 years old with Graves' hyperthyroidism. Each CDR3 is given with its conserved first and last residue. The D gene is left open where the match is weak. Some rows mark clone size as missing; the rest say once, few, many or name a class of expanded clone.

D	V	size	J	DNA	CDR3
-	TRBV20-1	-	TRBJ2-5	TGCAGTGCTAGTTCGGTTGAGTTGGAGACCCAGTACTTC	CSASSVELETQYF
TRBD1	TRBV20-1	-	TRBJ2-1	TGCAGTGCTAGAGATTCGGGACAGGGTAGCAATGAGCAGTTCTTC	CSARDSGQGSNEQFF
-	TRBV27	many	TRBJ2-7	TGTGCCAGCACCTCTCTAGGACAGTTATCCTACGAGCAGTACTTC	CASTSLGQLSYEQYF
-	TRBV28	many	TRBJ2-7	TGTGCCAGCAGTTTAGGGGTGTCCCTCTTTGGGGAGCAGTACTTC	CASSLGVSLFGEQYF
TRBD1	TRBV20-1	few	TRBJ1-6	TGCAGTGCTAAGGGGGCCCTGAATTCACCCCTCCACTTT	CSAKGALNSPLHF
-	TRBV12-3/TRBV12-4	once	TRBJ1-1	TGTGCCAGCAGCCCACGAGCGGACGCGAACACTGAAGCTTTCTTT	CASSPRADANTEAFF
TRBD2	TRBV11-2	many	TRBJ2-1	TGTGCCAGCAGCGCGCCACTAGCGAACTCCTACAATGAGCAGTTCTTC	CASSAPLANSYNEQFF
-	TRBV5-5	many	TRBJ2-2	TGTGCCAGCAGCTTTCAGGGGTCCCCCGGGGAGCTGTTTTTT	CASSFQGSPGELFF
TRBD2	TRBV3-1	-	TRBJ2-5	TGTGCCAGCAGCCAGACTAGCGGGGGGGTGGAGACCCAGTACTTC	CASSQTSGGVETQYF
-	TRBV7-9	-	TRBJ1-6	TGTGCCAGCAGCTCGAAGGCCGGGGGCAGTAATAATTCACCCCTCCACTTT	CASSSKAGGSNNSPLHF
-	TRBV5-1	few	TRBJ2-1	TGCGCCAGCAGCTTAAATATCGCGTTTAGCTCCTACAATGAGCAGTTCTTC	CASSLNIAFSSYNEQFF
-	TRBV7-9	few	TRBJ1-2	TGTGCCAGCACCTCGGTGGGGATCGGCTACACCTTC	CASTSVGIGYTF
-	TRBV6-1	-	TRBJ1-3	TGTGCCAGCAGTGAACAGTCAGGCTTCTCTGGAAACACCATATATTTT	CASSEQSGFSGNTIYF
TRBD1	TRBV5-5	-	TRBJ1-2	TGTGCCAGCAGCTTCAGGACAGGGGGGGATGGCTACACCTTC	CASSFRTGGDGYTF
TRBD2	TRBV2	many	TRBJ2-2	TGTGCCAGCAGTGAAAGGGACTACCAGACCGGGGAGCTGTTTTTT	CASSERDYQTGELFF
-	TRBV27	-	TRBJ1-2	TGTGCCAGCAGTTTTTCGCAGAACTATGGCTACACCTTC	CASSFSQNYGYTF
TRBD2	TRBV7-3	few	TRBJ2-3	TGTGCCAGCAGTACCGGGACTAGCGGCACAGATACGCAGTATTTT	CASSTGTSGTDTQYF
TRBD1	TRBV20-1	many	TRBJ1-5	TGCAGTGCTAGTCAGGAGACAGGGTCGTATCAGCCCCAGCATTTT	CSASQETGSYQPQHF
TRBD2	TRBV4-1	few	TRBJ2-3	TGCGCCAGCAGCCTCATCTGGACTAGCGGGAGCACAGATACGCAGTATTTT	CASSLIWTSGSTDTQYF
-	TRBV11-2	-	TRBJ2-4	TGTGCCAACAGCCCCCGAGGGCGGGATCAAGTCAAAAACATTCAGTACTTC	CANSPRGRDQVKNIQYF
-	TRBV20-1	-	TRBJ2-2	TGCAGTGCGAGCCTCGGGGACTCGACTGGCACCGGGGAGCTGTTTTTT	CSASLGDSTGTGELFF
TRBD1	TRBV10-1	-	TRBJ1-1	TGCGCCAGCAGTGAGGGCACAGGGGCGGTTAAGGACACTGAAGCTTTCTTT	CASSEGTGAVKDTEAFF
-	TRBV7-3	-	TRBJ2-6	TGTGCCAGCAGCATCGATAACTCTGGGGCCAACGTCCTGACTTTC	CASSIDNSGANVLTF
-	TRBV20-1	many	TRBJ1-2	TGCAGTGCTAGTGCCGGGACGGTCTATGGCTACACCTTC	CSASAGTVYGYTF
TRBD1	TRBV15	-	TRBJ1-5	TGTGCCACCAGCCCAGGGGGTGGCAATCAGCCCCAGCATTTT	CATSPGGGNQPQHF
-	TRBV28	few	TRBJ1-5	-	CASSFRARGVQPQHF
TRBD1	TRBV3-1	many	TRBJ2-1	TGTGCCAGCAGCCAATGGGACAGAACCTACAATGAGCAGTTCTTC	CASSQWDRTYNEQFF
-	TRBV20-1	many	TRBJ2-3	TGCAGTGCCACAACTCCCGGGACCCCGAAGGGCACAGATACGCAGTATTTT	CSATTPGTPKGTDTQYF
-	TRBV20-1	many	TRBJ2-5	TGCAGTGCTCCGCGGACGGACCAAGAGACCCAGTACTTC	CSAPRTDQETQYF
-	TRBV20-1	few	TRBJ1-5	TGCAGTGCTAGAGAGGGAGGCTTTTATAGCAATCAGCCCCAGCATTTT	CSAREGGFYSNQPQHF
-	TRBV4-1	-	TRBJ2-5	TGCGCCAGCAGCCTCCAGGCGGGCTGGGAGACCCAGTACTTC	CASSLQAGWETQYF
-	TRBV20-1	many	TRBJ2-5	TGCAGTGCTAGGTCAGGGAAGGAAGAGACCCAGTACTTC	CSARSGKEETQYF
-	TRBV29-1	many	TRBJ1-2	TGCAGCGTCCGGACTCCCGGCTATGGCTACACCTTC	CSVRTPGYGYTF
TRBD1	TRBV10-3	few	TRBJ2-2	TGTGCCATCAGTGTGGACAGGGATCCCGGGGAGCTGTTTTTT	CAISVDRDPGELFF
TRBD2	TRBV7-2	-	TRBJ2-7	TGTGCCAGCAGCCCGGTGTCGGGACTAGCGAAGAACGAGCAGTACTTC	CASSPVSGLAKNEQYF
-	TRBV29-1	few	TRBJ2-3	TGCAGCGTTGAGCGGGGGCACACAGATACGCAGTATTTT	CSVERGHTDTQYF
-	TRBV28	many	TRBJ1-6	TGTGCCAGCAGTTTCAGCAGGGGCCCTTTAACCTCACCCCTCCACTTT	CASSFSRGPLTSPLHF
-	TRBV27	-	TRBJ2-3	TGTGCCAGCACTTTAAGGGGCGGACAGAGAACCACAGATACGCAGTATTTT	CASTLRGGQRTTDTQYF
-	TRBV6-2/TRBV6-3	-	TRBJ2-7	TGTGCCAGCAGTATACGGGAAGCCTACGAGCAGTACTTC	CASSIREAYEQYF
-	TRBV7-9	many	TRBJ2-2	TGTGCCAGCCAGAGACGGAACACCGGGGAGCTGTTTTTT	CASQRRNTGELFF